This T cell receptor (beta chain) was sequenced in a study of blood T cell repertoires in COVID-19. Study processing details: How many nucleated cells were present was estimated from reference gene primer amplification. Sequencing used immunoSEQ multiplex PCR; TCRdb keeps in-frame clones, though not all of them. V and J calls and clone size come straight from that table; D and trimming were deduced from the DNA. The sample consists of 250,000 to 300,000 clones, about nine tenths of them appearing once. This CDR3 region has 15 residues. The V end lost 0 bases, the J end lost 4 bases, and 13 bases lay between the germline ends. Germline V gene sequence: CDR1 SGHDT, CDR2 YYEEEE.

This TCR derives from a woman in her 30s with COVID-19, enrolled during active disease. The chain combines TRBV5-6 with TRBJ2-5, with D perhaps TRBD2 (6 bases). Sequencing input: peripheral blood. CDR3 sequence: CASSLAVRRGETQYF. The CDR3 DNA reads as TGTGCCAGCAGCTTGGCCGTCAGGCGGGGAGAGACCCAGTACTTC.